This T cell receptor (beta chain) was sequenced in a study of T cell responses to AZD1222 COVID-19 vaccine. Study conclusions and caveats: Spike-wide coverage was observed for vaccine-associated CD4 TCRs, with dominant responses at 160-218 and 743-854. Baseline seropositivity occurred in only a handful of AZD1222 recipients. When two AZD1222 doses had been given, Spike-specific TCR breadth and depth rose.

The CDR3 is made up of 15 amino acids. V lost 7 bases, J lost 3 bases, and 19 bases lay in between. Germline V gives CDR1 MNHEY, CDR2 SVGAGI. The repertoire was sequenced with immunoSEQ multiplex PCR; TCRdb's copy has only in-frame clones and lacks some. Of some 100,000 clones listed, about nine tenths are singletons. Worth noting for this clone: As yet, its antigen is unknown.

The chain links TRBV6-5 to TRBJ2-7, with a tentative D call TRBD1 (6 bases). Sequenced material: peripheral blood, taken on day 0 of AZD1222 vaccination. The receptor was derived from an adult in good health. CDR3: CASKTPGQLHYEQYF. The DNA for the CDR3 is TGTGCCAGCAAAACCCCGGGACAACTCCACTACGAGCAGTACTTC.